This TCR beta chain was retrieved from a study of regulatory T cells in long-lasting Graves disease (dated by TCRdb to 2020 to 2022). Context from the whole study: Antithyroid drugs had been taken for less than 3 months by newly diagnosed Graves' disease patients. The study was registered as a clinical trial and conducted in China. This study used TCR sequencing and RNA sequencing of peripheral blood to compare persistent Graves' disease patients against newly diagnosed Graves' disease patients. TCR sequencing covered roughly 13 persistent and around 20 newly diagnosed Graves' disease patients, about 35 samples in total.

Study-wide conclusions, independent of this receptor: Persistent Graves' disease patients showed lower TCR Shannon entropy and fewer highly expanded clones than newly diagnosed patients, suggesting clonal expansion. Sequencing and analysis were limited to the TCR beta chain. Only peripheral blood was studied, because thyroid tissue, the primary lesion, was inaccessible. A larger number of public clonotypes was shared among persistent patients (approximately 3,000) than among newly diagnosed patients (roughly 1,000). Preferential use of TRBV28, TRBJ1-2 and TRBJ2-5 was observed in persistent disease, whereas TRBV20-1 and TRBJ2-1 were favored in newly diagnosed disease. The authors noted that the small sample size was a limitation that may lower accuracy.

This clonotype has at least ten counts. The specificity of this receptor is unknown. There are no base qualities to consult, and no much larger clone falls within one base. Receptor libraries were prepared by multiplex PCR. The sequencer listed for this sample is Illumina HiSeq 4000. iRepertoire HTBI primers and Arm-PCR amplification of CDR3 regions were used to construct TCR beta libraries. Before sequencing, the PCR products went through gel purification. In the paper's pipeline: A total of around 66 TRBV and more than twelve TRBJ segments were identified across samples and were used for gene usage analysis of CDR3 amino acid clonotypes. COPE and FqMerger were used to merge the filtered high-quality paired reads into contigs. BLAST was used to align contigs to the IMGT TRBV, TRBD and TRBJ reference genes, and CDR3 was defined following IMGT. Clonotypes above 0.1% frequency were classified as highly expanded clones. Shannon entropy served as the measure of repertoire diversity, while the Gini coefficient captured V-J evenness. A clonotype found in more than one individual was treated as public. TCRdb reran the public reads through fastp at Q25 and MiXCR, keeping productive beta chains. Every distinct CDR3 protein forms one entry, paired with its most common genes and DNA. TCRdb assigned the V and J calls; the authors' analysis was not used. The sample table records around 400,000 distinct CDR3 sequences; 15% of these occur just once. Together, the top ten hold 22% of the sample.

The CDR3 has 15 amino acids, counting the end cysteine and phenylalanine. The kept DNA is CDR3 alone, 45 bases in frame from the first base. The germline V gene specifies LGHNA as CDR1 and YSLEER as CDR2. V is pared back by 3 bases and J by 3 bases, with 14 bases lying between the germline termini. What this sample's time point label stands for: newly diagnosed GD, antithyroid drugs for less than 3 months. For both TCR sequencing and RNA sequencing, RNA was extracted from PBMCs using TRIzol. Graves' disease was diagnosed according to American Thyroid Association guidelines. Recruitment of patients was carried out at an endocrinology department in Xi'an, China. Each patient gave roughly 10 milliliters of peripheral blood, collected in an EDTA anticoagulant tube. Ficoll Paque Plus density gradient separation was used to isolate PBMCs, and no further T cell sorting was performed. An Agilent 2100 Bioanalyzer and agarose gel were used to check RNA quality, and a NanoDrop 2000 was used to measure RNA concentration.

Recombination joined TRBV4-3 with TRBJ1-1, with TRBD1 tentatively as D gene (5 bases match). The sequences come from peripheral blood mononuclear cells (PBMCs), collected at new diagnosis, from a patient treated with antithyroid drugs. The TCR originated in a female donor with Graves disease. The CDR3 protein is CASSQGLRGDTEAFF. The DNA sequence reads TGCGCCAGCAGCCAGGGTCTGCGGGGGGACACTGAAGCTTTCTTT.